This is a list of T cell receptor beta chains from one sample in a study of shared clonotypes between healthy human individuals. Sequencing was performed with immunoSEQ multiplex PCR; in TCRdb, only in-frame clones are kept and a portion is missing. This sample has 2 million to 2.5 million clones; just over 90% occur once, and the top ten carry under 0.45%. Sequences were obtained from naive CD4+ T cells from PBMCs. These receptor sequences come from a man aged 18 to 29 in good health. Some clones in this sample may be carry-over from other donors' samples. Each CDR3 is given with its conserved first and last residue. Each record gives: CDR3 DNA, CDR3 protein, clone size, V gene, D gene, J gene. The D gene is left open where the match is weak. Expanded clones get a size class; other rows say once, few or many, or leave the size out.

CDR3nt: TGCGCCAGCAGCCGGGGAGGGGGGCTCACAGATACGCAGTATTTT
CDR3aa: CASSRGGGLTDTQYF
abundance: -
v_gene: TRBV5-1
d_gene: -
j_gene: TRBJ2-3

CDR3nt: TGCAGCGTTGCAACCAACACTGAAGCTTTCTTT
CDR3aa: CSVATNTEAFF
abundance: few
v_gene: TRBV29-1
d_gene: -
j_gene: TRBJ1-1

CDR3nt: TGTGCCAGCAGCTCACATACAGAGCTTTATAGCAATCAGCCCCAGCATTTT
CDR3aa: CASSSHTELYSNQPQHF
abundance: -
v_gene: TRBV7-9
d_gene: -
j_gene: TRBJ1-5

CDR3nt: TGTGCCAGCAGCCCTACGGACAGTAACTACAATGAGCAGTTCTTC
CDR3aa: CASSPTDSNYNEQFF
abundance: -
v_gene: TRBV7-9
d_gene: -
j_gene: TRBJ2-1

CDR3nt: TGTGCCAGCAGCGTATGGGGGAACACCGGGGAGCTGTTTTTT
CDR3aa: CASSVWGNTGELFF
abundance: once
v_gene: TRBV9
d_gene: -
j_gene: TRBJ2-2

CDR3nt: TGTGCCAGCAGGTTAACGGGACAGAACTCCTACGAGCAGTACTTC
CDR3aa: CASRLTGQNSYEQYF
abundance: -
v_gene: TRBV28
d_gene: TRBD1
j_gene: TRBJ2-7

CDR3nt: TGTGCCAGCAGCTTGACCTACTCACCCCTCCACTTT
CDR3aa: CASSLTYSPLHF
abundance: -
v_gene: TRBV5-8
d_gene: -
j_gene: TRBJ1-6

CDR3nt: TGTGCCATCAGTGAGCGATACAGGGGCCTATACAATGAGCAGTTCTTC
CDR3aa: CAISERYRGLYNEQFF
abundance: -
v_gene: TRBV10-3
d_gene: TRBD1
j_gene: TRBJ2-1

CDR3nt: TGCGCCAGCTTACTCGGGACAGGGGGCACTGAAGCTTTCTTT
CDR3aa: CASLLGTGGTEAFF
abundance: -
v_gene: TRBV5-1
d_gene: TRBD1
j_gene: TRBJ1-1

CDR3nt: TGTGCCAGCCTGAATCCGGGACTAGCGGGACTAACAGTTCAAGAGACCCAGTACTTC
CDR3aa: CASLNPGLAGLTVQETQYF
abundance: -
v_gene: TRBV7-3
d_gene: TRBD2
j_gene: TRBJ2-5

CDR3nt: TGTGCCAGCCAGGGGAACGTCAATCAGCCCCAGCATTTT
CDR3aa: CASQGNVNQPQHF
abundance: -
v_gene: TRBV19
d_gene: -
j_gene: TRBJ1-5

CDR3nt: TGTGCCATCAGTGAGTCCGGACGGGCCCGGGAGCTGTTTTTT
CDR3aa: CAISESGRARELFF
abundance: once
v_gene: TRBV10-3
d_gene: -
j_gene: TRBJ2-2

CDR3nt: TGTGCCAGCAGTTGGCAGGGGGCGATGAATGAAAAACTGTTTTTT
CDR3aa: CASSWQGAMNEKLFF
abundance: -
v_gene: TRBV28
d_gene: TRBD1
j_gene: TRBJ1-4

CDR3nt: TGTGCCAGCAGCTTGTTAAGGGGAGGGCAGCCCCAGCATTTT
CDR3aa: CASSLLRGGQPQHF
abundance: -
v_gene: TRBV5-6
d_gene: -
j_gene: TRBJ1-5

CDR3nt: TGTGCCAGCAGTTCGGGGACAACCCCCTACGAGCAGTACTTC
CDR3aa: CASSSGTTPYEQYF
abundance: -
v_gene: TRBV28
d_gene: -
j_gene: TRBJ2-7

CDR3nt: TGTGCCAGCAGTGTCCCAAGAATGAACACTGAAGCTTTCTTT
CDR3aa: CASSVPRMNTEAFF
abundance: -
v_gene: TRBV28
d_gene: -
j_gene: TRBJ1-1

CDR3nt: TGTGCCTGGAGTCGGGGCGGGTGGGGCACAGATACGCAGTATTTT
CDR3aa: CAWSRGGWGTDTQYF
abundance: -
v_gene: TRBV30
d_gene: -
j_gene: TRBJ2-3

CDR3nt: TGCGCCAGCAGCCTCCAAGGTTGGGGTTTTACAGATACGCAGTATTTT
CDR3aa: CASSLQGWGFTDTQYF
abundance: once
v_gene: TRBV5-1
d_gene: -
j_gene: TRBJ2-3

CDR3nt: TGTGCCAGCAGGGGGACGTCAGGAGGTGGCTACACCTTC
CDR3aa: CASRGTSGGGYTF
abundance: -
v_gene: TRBV2
d_gene: -
j_gene: TRBJ1-2

CDR3nt: TGTGCCAGCAGCCCACCGGCACAGGGCTCTGGAAACACCATATATTTT
CDR3aa: CASSPPAQGSGNTIYF
abundance: -
v_gene: TRBV7-9
d_gene: -
j_gene: TRBJ1-3

CDR3nt: TGTGCCTGGAGTGCCCAGGGAAGCGGAGCTTTCTTT
CDR3aa: CAWSAQGSGAFF
abundance: few
v_gene: TRBV30
d_gene: -
j_gene: TRBJ1-1

CDR3nt: TGCAGCGCTACCGGGACGGACTCCTCGACGCGCTTAACCGGGGAGCTGTTTTTT
CDR3aa: CSATGTDSSTRLTGELFF
abundance: -
v_gene: TRBV29-1
d_gene: -
j_gene: TRBJ2-2

CDR3nt: TGCGCCAGCAGCCAGATAACACGGATTAGCAATCAGCCCCAGCATTTT
CDR3aa: CASSQITRISNQPQHF
abundance: few
v_gene: TRBV4-1
d_gene: -
j_gene: TRBJ1-5

CDR3nt: TGTGCCAGCAGCCCGCCTCAAGAGACCCAGTACTTC
CDR3aa: CASSPPQETQYF
abundance: -
v_gene: TRBV11-2
d_gene: -
j_gene: TRBJ2-5

CDR3nt: TGTGCCAGCAGCTTAAGGGGCTACGAGCAGTGCTTC
CDR3aa: CASSLRGYEQCF
abundance: -
v_gene: TRBV5-4
d_gene: -
j_gene: TRBJ2-7

CDR3nt: TGTGCCAGTCACTTGGGACTAGCGGACGAGCAGTACTTC
CDR3aa: CASHLGLADEQYF
abundance: -
v_gene: TRBV2
d_gene: TRBD2
j_gene: TRBJ2-7

CDR3nt: TGTGCCAGCAGTGCAGATGGGAAGGCCAACTATGGCTACACCTTC
CDR3aa: CASSADGKANYGYTF
abundance: -
v_gene: TRBV2
d_gene: -
j_gene: TRBJ1-2

CDR3nt: TGTGCCAGCAGCTCAACGGGGGCAAGCTCTGGAAACACCATATATTTT
CDR3aa: CASSSTGASSGNTIYF
abundance: -
v_gene: TRBV7-9
d_gene: -
j_gene: TRBJ1-3

CDR3nt: TGCGCCAGCAGCTTGTCCGGCAGGATCCCTGAAGCTTTCTTT
CDR3aa: CASSLSGRIPEAFF
abundance: -
v_gene: TRBV5-1
d_gene: -
j_gene: TRBJ1-1

CDR3nt: TGCGCCAGCAGTGAGCAGGGGGTGAACACTGAAGCTTTCTTT
CDR3aa: CASSEQGVNTEAFF
abundance: -
v_gene: TRBV10-1
d_gene: TRBD1
j_gene: TRBJ1-1

CDR3nt: TGTGCCAGCAGTTTCTCTAGCGGGAGGGCTTACGAGCAGTACTTC
CDR3aa: CASSFSSGRAYEQYF
abundance: -
v_gene: TRBV28
d_gene: TRBD2
j_gene: TRBJ2-7

CDR3nt: TGTGCCACGCTGGGGGGCGGGGAGCTGTTTTTT
CDR3aa: CATLGGGELFF
abundance: -
v_gene: TRBV6-5
d_gene: -
j_gene: TRBJ2-2

CDR3nt: TGCGCCAGCATCTCAGGGACAGGGGGCTTTGAGCAGTTCTTC
CDR3aa: CASISGTGGFEQFF
abundance: once
v_gene: TRBV5-1
d_gene: TRBD1
j_gene: TRBJ2-1

CDR3nt: TGTGCCACCAGCAGAGAGGCTAGCGGGAGGGGAGAGACCCAGTACTTC
CDR3aa: CATSREASGRGETQYF
abundance: -
v_gene: TRBV15
d_gene: TRBD2
j_gene: TRBJ2-5

CDR3nt: TGTGCCACCAGCACCCGGGACAGGTCCCCGGGGGGGCAGTATTTT
CDR3aa: CATSTRDRSPGGQYF
abundance: -
v_gene: TRBV15
d_gene: -
j_gene: TRBJ2-3

CDR3nt: TGTGCCAGCAGCCGGGTGGCGACTAGCGGGTCTCCCAGGGCCGGGGAGCTGTTTTTT
CDR3aa: CASSRVATSGSPRAGELFF
abundance: -
v_gene: TRBV7-3
d_gene: TRBD2
j_gene: TRBJ2-2

CDR3nt: TGCGCCAGCAGCCCGGGACTAGCGAGCGATGAGCAGTTCTTC
CDR3aa: CASSPGLASDEQFF
abundance: -
v_gene: TRBV5-1
d_gene: TRBD2
j_gene: TRBJ2-1

CDR3nt: TGTGCCAGCAGCCCCCGGGACAATGCTTTCTCGAACACCATATATTTT
CDR3aa: CASSPRDNAFSNTIYF
abundance: -
v_gene: TRBV9
d_gene: -
j_gene: TRBJ1-3

CDR3nt: TGTGCCAGCAGCCTTGGGACAGGGGGAGCAGATACGCAGTATTTT
CDR3aa: CASSLGTGGADTQYF
abundance: -
v_gene: TRBV7-3
d_gene: TRBD1
j_gene: TRBJ2-3

CDR3nt: TGTGCCAGCAGTTTGGACAGGGGCTATGGCTACACCTTC
CDR3aa: CASSLDRGYGYTF
abundance: -
v_gene: TRBV5-4
d_gene: TRBD1
j_gene: TRBJ1-2

CDR3nt: TGTGCCAGCACCCCAGTAGGGGGCGGCAATCAGCCCCAGCATTTT
CDR3aa: CASTPVGGGNQPQHF
abundance: -
v_gene: TRBV6-5
d_gene: TRBD1
j_gene: TRBJ1-5

CDR3nt: TGTGCCAGCAGCGTCGCCGACAGGGGTGTCTATGGCTACACCTTC
CDR3aa: CASSVADRGVYGYTF
abundance: -
v_gene: TRBV9
d_gene: TRBD1
j_gene: TRBJ1-2

CDR3nt: TGCGCCAGCGGCGGGACAGGGGGCGGGAACACTGAAGCTTTCTTT
CDR3aa: CASGGTGGGNTEAFF
abundance: -
v_gene: TRBV5-1
d_gene: TRBD1
j_gene: TRBJ1-1

CDR3nt: TGTGCCAGCAGCTTATTGGACTGGACCGGGGAGCTGTTTTTT
CDR3aa: CASSLLDWTGELFF
abundance: -
v_gene: TRBV11-3
d_gene: -
j_gene: TRBJ2-2

CDR3nt: TGTGCCAGCAGCTTAGGTCGGGCCTACGAGCAGTACTTC
CDR3aa: CASSLGRAYEQYF
abundance: -
v_gene: TRBV7-2
d_gene: -
j_gene: TRBJ2-7